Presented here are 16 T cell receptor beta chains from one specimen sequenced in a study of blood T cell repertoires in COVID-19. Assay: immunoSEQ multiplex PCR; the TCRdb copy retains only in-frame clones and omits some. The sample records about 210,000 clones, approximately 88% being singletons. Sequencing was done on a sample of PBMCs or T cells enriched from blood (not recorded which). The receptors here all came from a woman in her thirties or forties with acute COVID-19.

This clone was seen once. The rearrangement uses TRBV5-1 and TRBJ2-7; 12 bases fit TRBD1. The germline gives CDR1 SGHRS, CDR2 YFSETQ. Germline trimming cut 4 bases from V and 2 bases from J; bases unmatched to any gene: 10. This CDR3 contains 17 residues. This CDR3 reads CASSHATGTGGAYEQYF. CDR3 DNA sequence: TGCGCCAGCAGCCATGCGACCGGGACAGGGGGCGCCTACGAGCAGTACTTC.

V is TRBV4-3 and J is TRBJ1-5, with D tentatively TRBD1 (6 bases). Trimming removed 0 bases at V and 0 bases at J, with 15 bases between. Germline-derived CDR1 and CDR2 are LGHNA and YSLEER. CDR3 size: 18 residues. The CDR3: CASSQDWAGGRSNQPQHF. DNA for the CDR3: TGCGCCAGCAGCCAAGACTGGGCCGGGGGGCGTAGCAATCAGCCCCAGCATTTT.

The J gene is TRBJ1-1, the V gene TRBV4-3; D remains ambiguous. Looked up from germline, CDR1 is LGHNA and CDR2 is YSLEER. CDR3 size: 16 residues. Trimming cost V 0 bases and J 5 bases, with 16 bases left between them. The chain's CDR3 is CASSQEARGRGTEAFF. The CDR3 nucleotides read TGCGCCAGCAGCCAAGAAGCCCGCGGACGGGGTACTGAAGCTTTCTTT.

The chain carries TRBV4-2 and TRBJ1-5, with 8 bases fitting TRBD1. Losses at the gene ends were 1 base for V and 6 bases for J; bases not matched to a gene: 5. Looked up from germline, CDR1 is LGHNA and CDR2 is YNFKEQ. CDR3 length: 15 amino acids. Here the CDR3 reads CASSQAGGAVQPQHF. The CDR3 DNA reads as TGTGCCAGCAGCCAAGCAGGGGGCGCAGTTCAGCCCCAGCATTTT.

The CDR3 coding sequence is TGTGCCAGCAGCGTAGCGAGGGCCCCCTACAATGAGCAGTTCTTC. Its translation: CASSVARAPYNEQFF. The chain has TRBV9 and TRBJ2-1, with D possibly matching TRBD2 (5 bases). V was clipped by 0 bases and J by 2 bases, with 9 bases between them. CDR1 is SGDLS, CDR2 YYNGEE, per germline. CDR3 length: 15 amino acids.

The CDR3 bases are TGTGCCAGCAGCCAAGCCTCGGGTGGAGGGAAAGAGACCCAGTACTTC. Translating gives CASSQASGGGKETQYF. This chain connects TRBV4-2 to TRBJ2-5; maybe TRBD2 (6 bases). V gave up 1 base and J gave up 3 bases, with 15 bases separating them. Germline values: CDR1 LGHNA, CDR2 YNFKEQ. The CDR3 is made up of 16 amino acids.

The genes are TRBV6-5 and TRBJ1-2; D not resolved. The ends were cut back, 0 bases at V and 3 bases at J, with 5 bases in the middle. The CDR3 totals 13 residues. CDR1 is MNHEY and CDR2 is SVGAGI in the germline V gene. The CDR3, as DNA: TGTGCCAGCAGTTACTCGTCTTACTATGGCTACACCTTC. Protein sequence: CASSYSSYYGYTF.

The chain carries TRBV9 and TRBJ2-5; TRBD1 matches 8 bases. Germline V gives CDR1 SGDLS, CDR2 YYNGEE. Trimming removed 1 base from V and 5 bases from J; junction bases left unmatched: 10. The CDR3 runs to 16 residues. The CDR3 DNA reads TGTGCCAGCAGCGTATCCGGACAGGGTATCCTCGAGACCCAGTACTTC. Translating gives CASSVSGQGILETQYF.

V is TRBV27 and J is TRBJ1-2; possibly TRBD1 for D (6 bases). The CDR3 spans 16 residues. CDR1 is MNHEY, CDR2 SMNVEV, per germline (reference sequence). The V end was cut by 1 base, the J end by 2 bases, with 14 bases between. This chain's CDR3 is CASSLLGTTRNYGYTF. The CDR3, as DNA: TGTGCCAGCAGTTTATTGGGGACAACCAGAAACTATGGCTACACCTTC.

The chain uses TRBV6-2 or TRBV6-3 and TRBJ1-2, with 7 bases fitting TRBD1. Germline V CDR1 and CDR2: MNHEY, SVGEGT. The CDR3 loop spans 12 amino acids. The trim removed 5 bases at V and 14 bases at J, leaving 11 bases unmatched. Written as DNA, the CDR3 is TGTGCCAGCAGTCATACTTCGGACAGGTCGACCTTC. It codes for CASSHTSDRSTF.

CDR3 amino acids: CASIGGAGTDYGYTF. CDR3 nucleotide sequence: TGTGCCAGCATAGGGGGCGCGGGTACGGACTATGGCTACACCTTC. The chain joins TRBV25-1 to TRBJ1-2, with TRBD1 matching 7 bases. The germline CDR1 and CDR2 sequences are MGHDK and SYGVNS. The CDR3 runs 15 residues. V lost 7 bases and J lost 3; bases outside the gene matches: 11.

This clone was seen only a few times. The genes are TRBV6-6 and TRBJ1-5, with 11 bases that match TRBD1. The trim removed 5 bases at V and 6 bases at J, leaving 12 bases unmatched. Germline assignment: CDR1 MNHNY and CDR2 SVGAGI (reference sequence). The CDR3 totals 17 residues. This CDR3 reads CASSRYPGQGGRQPQHF. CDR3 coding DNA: TGTGCCAGCAGTCGATATCCGGGACAGGGGGGTCGTCAGCCCCAGCATTTT.

CDR3 protein: CASSSSPGAGPGNTIYF. In DNA form, the CDR3 reads TGCGCCAGCAGCTCCTCGCCGGGCGCGGGCCCTGGAAACACCATATATTTT. This rearrangement joins TRBV5-1 to TRBJ1-3; D remains unclear. The V gene lost 3 bases and the J gene lost 2 bases, with 18 bases spanning the gap. The CDR3 has 17 residues. CDR1 SGHRS and CDR2 YFSETQ come from the germline V gene.

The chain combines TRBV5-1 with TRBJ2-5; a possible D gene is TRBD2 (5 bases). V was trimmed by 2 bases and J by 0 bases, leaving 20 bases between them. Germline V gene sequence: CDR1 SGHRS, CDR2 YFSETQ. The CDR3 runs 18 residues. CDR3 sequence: CASSFISVRVGHQETQYF. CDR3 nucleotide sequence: TGCGCCAGCAGCTTCATTAGCGTGCGAGTGGGTCACCAAGAGACCCAGTACTTC.

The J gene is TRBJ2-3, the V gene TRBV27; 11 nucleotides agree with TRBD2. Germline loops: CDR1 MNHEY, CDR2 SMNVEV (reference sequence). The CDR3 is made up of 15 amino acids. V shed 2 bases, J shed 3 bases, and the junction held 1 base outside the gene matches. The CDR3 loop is CASSLIAGGTDTQYF. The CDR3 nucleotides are TGTGCCAGCAGTTTAATAGCGGGAGGGACAGATACGCAGTATTTT.

DNA of the CDR3: TGCAGCGTCCGCACAGGGCGCGGCTACACCTTC. Its translation: CSVRTGRGYTF. This rearrangement joins TRBV29-1 to TRBJ1-2, with a weak D call TRBD1 (6 bases). V lost 6 bases to trimming and J lost 8 bases, with 13 bases between them. In germline, CDR1 is SQVTM, CDR2 ANQGSEA. This CDR3 has 11 residues.